This is a list of T cell receptor beta chains from one sample in a study of blood T cell repertoires in COVID-19. Assay used: immunoSEQ multiplex PCR; TCRdb lists only in-frame clones, some missing. The sample has about 180,000 clones; about 80% are singletons. The sequencing sample was made of PBMCs or T cells enriched from blood (not recorded which). The receptors stem from a man aged 55 to 70 who had been exposed to COVID-19. Each CDR3 is given with its conserved first and last residue. Fields, in order: clone size, D gene, J gene, V gene, CDR3 protein, CDR3 DNA. D genes are given only for firm matches. The listing skips clone size in some rows; elsewhere it reads once, few, many or a size class.

.	.	TRBJ1-4	TRBV30	CAWGTPPTALNEKLFF	TGTGCCTGGGGGACCCCCCCAACAGCTCTTAATGAAAAACTGTTTTTT
.	.	TRBJ2-1	TRBV9	CASSARLGNEQFF	TGTGCCAGCAGCGCCAGACTAGGCAATGAGCAGTTCTTC
.	TRBD1	TRBJ1-2	TRBV7-2	CASSLDLGDSYGYTF	TGTGCCAGCAGCCTAGACCTCGGGGACAGCTATGGCTACACCTTC
.	TRBD1	TRBJ2-7	TRBV23-1	CASSQSKKPGQGAYEQYF	TGCGCCAGCAGTCAATCGAAAAAACCGGGACAGGGGGCCTACGAGCAGTACTTC
.	.	TRBJ1-1	TRBV30	CAWSPGLLNTEAFF	TGTGCCTGGTCACCGGGACTCCTAAACACTGAAGCTTTCTTT
.	TRBD1	TRBJ1-2	TRBV30	CAWKRDSQSFYGYTF	TGTGCCTGGAAACGGGACAGCCAATCCTTCTATGGCTACACCTTC
few	.	TRBJ2-7	TRBV9	CASSVAGASYEQYF	TGTGCCAGCAGCGTAGCGGGAGCGTCCTACGAGCAGTACTTC
once	.	TRBJ1-1	TRBV6-5	CASSSAGGNTEAFF	TGTGCCAGCAGTTCCGCCGGCGGTAACACTGAAGCTTTCTTT
.	.	TRBJ2-7	TRBV27	CASSGQLRLYEQYF	TGTGCCAGCAGTGGACAGCTTAGACTCTACGAGCAGTACTTC
.	.	TRBJ1-2	TRBV6-6	CASSPTGFRGYTF	TGTGCCAGCAGTCCAACAGGGTTTCGTGGCTACACCTTC
.	.	TRBJ2-6	TRBV7-8	CASSIRTVSGANVLTF	TGTGCCAGCAGCATCCGGACAGTCTCTGGGGCCAACGTCCTGACTTTC
few	.	TRBJ2-7	TRBV19	CASSPRTGTYEQYF	TGTGCCAGTAGTCCCCGGACGGGAACCTACGAGCAGTACTTC
.	TRBD1	TRBJ1-4	TRBV3-1/TRBV3-2	CASSNRGQPTNEKLFF	TGTGCCAGCAGCAACAGGGGTCAACCAACTAATGAAAAACTGTTTTTT
.	.	TRBJ1-2	TRBV12-3/TRBV12-4	CASSAVHGGGYTF	TGTGCCAGCAGTGCGGTTCACGGTGGGGGCTACACCTTC
.	.	TRBJ2-4	TRBV21-1	CASNDPGTSGDKNIQYF	TGTGCCAGCAACGACCCGGGGACTAGCGGGGACAAAAACATTCAGTACTTC
.	.	TRBJ1-5	TRBV6-1	CASSDIGYQPQHF	TGTGCCAGCAGTGACATCGGGTATCAGCCCCAGCATTTT
.	.	TRBJ2-1	TRBV7-3	CASSLNSYEQFF	TGTGCCAGCAGCTTAAATAGTTATGAGCAGTTCTTC
.	.	TRBJ2-3	TRBV7-2	CASSFRVTATDTQYF	TGTGCCAGCAGCTTTCGGGTTACGGCCACAGATACGCAGTATTTT
.	.	TRBJ1-4	TRBV25-1	CASSEVSGGLEKLFF	TGTGCCAGCAGTGAAGTGAGTGGCGGACTCGAAAAACTGTTTTTT
once	.	TRBJ2-3	TRBV12-3/TRBV12-4	CASSFGDTDTQYF	TGTGCCAGCAGTTTCGGAGACACAGATACGCAGTATTTT
.	TRBD2	TRBJ2-5	TRBV5-1	CASSLGASGTQETQYF	TGCGCCAGCAGCTTGGGGGCTAGCGGGACACAAGAGACCCAGTACTTC
once	TRBD1	TRBJ1-6	TRBV4-1	CASRYTTGKGSPLHF	TGCGCCAGCAGATACACGACAGGGAAAGGGTCACCCCTCCACTTT
.	TRBD2	TRBJ2-1	TRBV28	CASSSLMYGEREGNEQFF	TGTGCCAGCAGTTCCCTTATGTATGGGGAGCGGGAGGGCAATGAGCAGTTCTTC
.	.	TRBJ1-2	TRBV6-2/TRBV6-3	CASSYSRGSGYTF	TGTGCCAGCAGTTACAGCAGGGGCAGCGGCTACACCTTC
.	.	TRBJ2-7	TRBV28	CASSFQRGRYSYEQYF	TGTGCCAGCAGTTTCCAGAGAGGCAGATACTCCTACGAGCAGTACTTC
.	.	TRBJ2-1	TRBV7-2	CASSSGVRYNEQFF	TGTGCCAGCAGCTCCGGAGTCCGCTACAATGAGCAGTTCTTC
.	TRBD2	TRBJ2-2	TRBV5-5	CASSQSGGKNTGELFF	TGTGCCAGCAGCCAAAGCGGGGGGAAGAACACCGGGGAGCTGTTTTTT
.	.	TRBJ2-7	TRBV29-1	CSVVKGDRRGEQYF	TGCAGCGTTGTCAAAGGCGACAGGCGAGGAGAGCAGTACTTC
.	TRBD2	TRBJ2-1	TRBV7-3	CASSPSRTSGSYNEQFF	TGTGCCAGCAGCCCCTCCAGAACTAGCGGGAGTTACAATGAGCAGTTCTTC
few	.	TRBJ2-6	TRBV7-8	CASRTAGPSGANVLTF	TGTGCCAGCAGAACGGCGGGACCCTCTGGGGCCAACGTCCTGACTTTC
.	TRBD2	TRBJ2-1	TRBV24-1	CATSGLAGPPAQFF	TGTGCCACCAGTGGGTTAGCGGGCCCCCCTGCGCAGTTCTTC
.	TRBD1	TRBJ2-7	TRBV19	CASSPRTGGTSDF	TGTGCCAGTAGTCCCAGGACAGGGGGCACCTCGGACTTC
.	TRBD2	TRBJ2-3	TRBV10-3	CAIGLASDTQYF	TGTGCCATAGGACTAGCGTCAGATACGCAGTATTTT
.	TRBD2	TRBJ2-3	TRBV7-2	CASSTRGGLAGGSDTQYF	TGTGCCAGCAGCACTAGGGGTGGGCTAGCGGGAGGGTCAGATACGCAGTATTTT
.	.	TRBJ1-2	TRBV5-6	CASNSQNYGYTF	TGTGCCAGCAACTCACAGAACTATGGCTACACCTTC
.	TRBD2	TRBJ2-1	TRBV7-9	CASSLLLGGSGEQFF	TGTGCCAGCAGCTTATTACTCGGCGGGAGTGGTGAGCAGTTCTTC
.	.	TRBJ1-2	TRBV7-9	CASSLVLRYTF	TGTGCCAGCAGCTTAGTACTGCGTTACACCTTC
few	TRBD1	TRBJ2-7	TRBV5-1	CASSGGQPPYEQYF	TGCGCCAGCAGCGGGGGACAGCCCCCCTACGAGCAGTACTTC
once	TRBD1	TRBJ2-7	TRBV27	CASRLGTGHYEQYF	TGTGCCAGCAGACTAGGGACAGGGCACTACGAGCAGTACTTC
few	TRBD2	TRBJ2-4	TRBV15	CATSRGGSGEARF	TGTGCCACCAGCAGAGGGGGTAGCGGGGAAGCGCGGTTC
.	.	TRBJ1-2	TRBV12-3/TRBV12-4	CASRKGQIYGYTF	TGTGCCAGCAGAAAAGGACAGATCTATGGCTACACCTTC
.	TRBD1	TRBJ2-1	TRBV12-5	CASGRSGGNEQFF	TGTGCTAGTGGTCGTTCAGGGGGCAATGAGCAGTTCTTC
.	TRBD1	TRBJ2-1	TRBV7-3	CASSPTGGLQYNEQFF	TGTGCCAGCAGCCCCACAGGGGGCCTACAATACAATGAGCAGTTCTTC
.	.	TRBJ2-7	TRBV7-2	CASSLAGALDEQYF	TGTGCCAGCAGCTTAGCGGGAGCTCTGGACGAGCAGTACTTC
.	TRBD1	TRBJ1-5	TRBV7-2	CASSLWTGSGSNQPQHF	TGTGCCAGCAGCTTATGGACAGGGTCGGGTAGCAATCAGCCCCAGCATTTT
.	.	TRBJ1-2	TRBV4-3	CASSQDPGGANYGYTF	TGCGCCAGCAGCCAAGATCCCGGGGGAGCTAACTATGGCTACACCTTC
.	TRBD1	TRBJ1-5	TRBV27	CASSRGQGRPQHF	TGTGCCAGCAGTAGGGGACAGGGGAGGCCCCAGCATTTT
few	.	TRBJ2-5	TRBV7-2	CASSSDRQETQYF	TGTGCCAGCAGCTCGGACAGACAAGAGACCCAGTACTTC
.	.	TRBJ1-2	TRBV7-2	CASSLAGGSGGLKNYGYTF	TGTGCCAGCAGCTTAGCGGGTGGGTCGGGCGGACTAAAAAACTATGGCTACACCTTC
.	.	TRBJ1-6	TRBV6-5	CASSWTAYRSPLHF	TGTGCCAGCAGTTGGACAGCGTATCGTTCACCCCTCCACTTT
.	TRBD2	TRBJ2-7	TRBV18	CASSPGTSGTPYEQYF	TGTGCCAGCTCACCCGGGACTAGCGGGACACCCTACGAGCAGTACTTC